This T cell receptor beta chain was obtained from a study of type 1 regulatory T cells. Study information: T-allo10 is a Tr1-enriched, alloantigen-specific CD4 T cell product made in vitro.

This clonotype has a count of ten or more. Its target is not known. TCRdb reprocessed the reads via MiXCR and lists one record per CDR3 protein. Among about 42,000 distinct CDR3 sequences listed, roughly an eighth were seen once. Germline V gene sequence: CDR1 MGHDK, CDR2 SYGVNS. This CDR3 has 15 residues. With 4 bases clipped from V and 5 bases from J, the junction kept 6 bases outside the gene matches. This chain links TRBV25-1 with TRBJ2-5, with 11 bases identical to TRBD1. The TCR originated in a human donor in good health. The specimen was cultured non-Tr1 T cells, either the whole culture or a sorted T cell fraction (not recorded which). CDR3 bases: TGTGCCAGCAGTGCATACGGACAGGGGGCGGAGACCCAGTACTTC. Encoded protein: CASSAYGQGAETQYF.